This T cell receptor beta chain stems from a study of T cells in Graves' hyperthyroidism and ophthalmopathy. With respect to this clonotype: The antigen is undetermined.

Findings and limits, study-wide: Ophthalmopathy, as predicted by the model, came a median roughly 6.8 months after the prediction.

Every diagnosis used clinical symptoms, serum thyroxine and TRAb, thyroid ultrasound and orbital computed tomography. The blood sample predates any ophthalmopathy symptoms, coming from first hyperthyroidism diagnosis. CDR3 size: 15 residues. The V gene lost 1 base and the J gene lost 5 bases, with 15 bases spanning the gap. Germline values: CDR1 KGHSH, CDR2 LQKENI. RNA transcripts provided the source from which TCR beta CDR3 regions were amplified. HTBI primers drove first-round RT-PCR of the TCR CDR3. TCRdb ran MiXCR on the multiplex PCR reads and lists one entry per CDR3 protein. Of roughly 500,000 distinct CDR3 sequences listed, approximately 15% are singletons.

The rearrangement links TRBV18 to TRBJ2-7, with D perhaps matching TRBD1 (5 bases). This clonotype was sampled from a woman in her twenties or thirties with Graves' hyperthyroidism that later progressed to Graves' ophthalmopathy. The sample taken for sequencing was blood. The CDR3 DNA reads TGTGCCAGCTCACCACTGGGCCAGGGAAGACACGAGCAGTACTTC. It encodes CASSPLGQGRHEQYF.